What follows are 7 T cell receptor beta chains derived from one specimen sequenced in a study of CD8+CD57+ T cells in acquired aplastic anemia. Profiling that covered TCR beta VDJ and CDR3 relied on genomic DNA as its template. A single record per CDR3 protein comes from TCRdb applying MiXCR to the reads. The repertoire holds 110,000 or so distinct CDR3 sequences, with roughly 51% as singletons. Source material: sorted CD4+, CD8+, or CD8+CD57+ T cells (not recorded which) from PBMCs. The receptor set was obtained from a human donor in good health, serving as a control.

CDR3 nucleotides: TGTGCCATCAGTGAGGGGGGAGCGGTTAGCACAGATACGCAGTATTTT. Residues: CAISEGGAVSTDTQYF. This chain uses TRBV10-3 with TRBJ2-3; D assignment may be TRBD1 or TRBD2 (5 bases each). V lost 2 bases and J 0 bases, leaving 12 bases between the germline ends. This CDR3 is built from 16 residues. CDR1 and CDR2 (germline): ENHRY, SYGVKD.

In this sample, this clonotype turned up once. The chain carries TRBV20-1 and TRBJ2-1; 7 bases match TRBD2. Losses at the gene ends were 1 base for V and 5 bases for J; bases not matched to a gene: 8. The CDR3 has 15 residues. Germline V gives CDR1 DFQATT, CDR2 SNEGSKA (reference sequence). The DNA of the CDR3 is TGCAGTGCTAGAGTTAGCCTAGCGGCTGACAATGAGCAGTTCTTC. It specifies CSARVSLAADNEQFF.

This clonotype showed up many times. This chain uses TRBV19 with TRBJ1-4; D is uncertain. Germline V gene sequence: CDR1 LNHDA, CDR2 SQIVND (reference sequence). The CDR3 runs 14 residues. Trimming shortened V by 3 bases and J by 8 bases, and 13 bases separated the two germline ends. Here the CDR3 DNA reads TGTGCCAGTAGTATCGGAGGAGGGCCCGAAAAACTGTTTTTT. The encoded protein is CASSIGGGPEKLFF.

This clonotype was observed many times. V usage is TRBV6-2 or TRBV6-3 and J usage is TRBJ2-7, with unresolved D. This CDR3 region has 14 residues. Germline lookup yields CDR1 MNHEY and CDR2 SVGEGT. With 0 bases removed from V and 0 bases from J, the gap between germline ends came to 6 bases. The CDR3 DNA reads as TGTGCCAGCAGTTACTCAACAGTCTCCTACGAGCAGTACTTC. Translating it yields CASSYSTVSYEQYF.

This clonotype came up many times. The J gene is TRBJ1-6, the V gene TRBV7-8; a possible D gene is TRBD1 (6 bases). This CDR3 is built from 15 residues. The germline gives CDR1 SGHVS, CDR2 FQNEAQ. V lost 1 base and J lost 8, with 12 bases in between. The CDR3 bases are TGTGCCAGCAGCTTAGTAGAACAGGGCCATTCACCCCTCCACTTT. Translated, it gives CASSLVEQGHSPLHF.

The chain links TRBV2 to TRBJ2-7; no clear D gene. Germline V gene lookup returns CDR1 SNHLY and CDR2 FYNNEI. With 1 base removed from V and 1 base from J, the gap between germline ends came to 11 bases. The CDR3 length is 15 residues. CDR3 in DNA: TGTGCCAGCAGTGAAGGGACGGAGCAATCCTACGAGCAGTACTTC. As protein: CASSEGTEQSYEQYF.

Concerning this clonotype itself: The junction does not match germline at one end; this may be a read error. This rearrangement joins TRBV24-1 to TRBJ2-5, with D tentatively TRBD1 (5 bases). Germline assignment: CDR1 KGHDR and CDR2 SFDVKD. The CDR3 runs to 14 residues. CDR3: CAPSDYPETETQCF. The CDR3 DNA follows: TGTGCCCCCAGTGATTATCCAGAGACAGAGACCCAGTGCTTC.